A selection of T cell receptor beta chains follows, all from one sample in a study of T-cell memory formation after mild COVID-19. In TCRdb, the 5' RACE reads were re-called with MiXCR into one record per CDR3 protein. The sample has 300,000 to 350,000 distinct CDR3 sequences, roughly an eighth seen once. The sequenced sample was PBMCs or a T cell subset sorted from them (not recorded which). The receptors derive from a man younger than 35 who had mild COVID-19 (a few samples of this study predate the infection). Cell type and time point are not known. Both conserved end residues are part of each CDR3. Each record gives: clone size, J gene, V gene, D gene, CDR3 protein, CDR3 DNA. A D gene is named only where the DNA matches it firmly. Rows give clone size only sometimes, using once, few, many, or a class for an expanded clone.

>few|TRBJ2-2|TRBV7-9|.
CASSLELLNTGELFF
TGTGCCAGCAGCTTAGAACTTCTGAACACCGGGGAGCTGTTTTTT
>.|TRBJ1-2|TRBV7-2|.
CASSLVTGAGYGYTF
TGTGCCAGCAGCTTAGTGACCGGGGCGGGCTATGGCTACACCTTC
>many|TRBJ2-1|TRBV4-3|TRBD2
CASSPLGGGLTDEQFF
TGCGCCAGCAGCCCGTTGGGCGGGGGACTTACGGATGAGCAGTTCTTC
>.|TRBJ2-3|TRBV5-6|TRBD2
CASRTGLAPDTQYF
TGTGCCAGCAGAACGGGACTAGCCCCAGATACGCAGTATTTT
>few|TRBJ1-1|TRBV4-1|.
CASSQGAGLAEAFF
TGCGCCAGCAGCCAAGGGGCCGGGCTCGCTGAAGCTTTCTTT
>few|TRBJ2-2|TRBV5-1|.
CASSLGGSPRTGELFF
TGCGCCAGCAGCTTGGGAGGCAGTCCTCGCACCGGGGAGCTGTTTTTT
>few|TRBJ2-3|TRBV11-2|.
CASSLDGGTDTQYF
TGTGCCAGCAGCTTAGACGGCGGCACAGATACGCAGTATTTT
>many|TRBJ2-3|TRBV5-1|.
CASSPRPGGGERTDTQYF
TGCGCCAGCAGCCCACGCCCGGGTGGGGGCGAAAGGACAGATACGCAGTATTTT
>many|TRBJ2-1|TRBV7-8|TRBD1
CASSLTGTDDNEQFF
TGTGCCAGCAGCTTGACCGGGACAGATGACAATGAGCAGTTCTTC
>few|TRBJ1-5|TRBV4-1|.
CASSQAGYQPQHF
TGCGCCAGCAGCCAAGCGGGGTATCAGCCCCAGCATTTT
>.|TRBJ2-1|TRBV15|TRBD1
CATSSRGGVGNEQFF
TGTGCCACCAGCAGTAGAGGGGGCGTGGGCAATGAGCAGTTCTTC
>few|TRBJ2-3|TRBV15|.
CATSRPPTTRSTDTQYF
TGTGCCACCAGCAGGCCTCCGACGACCCGCTCGACAGATACGCAGTATTTT
>few|TRBJ1-1|TRBV12-3/TRBV12-4|.
CASRSTGLDTEAFF
TGTGCCAGCAGGTCTACAGGGTTGGACACTGAAGCTTTCTTT
>few|TRBJ2-3|TRBV7-2|TRBD2
CASNQIAGGGDTQYF
TGTGCCAGCAACCAGATAGCGGGGGGCGGAGATACGCAGTATTTT
>few|TRBJ2-5|TRBV7-7|TRBD2
CASSFASGGQETQYF
TGTGCCAGCAGCTTCGCTAGCGGGGGGCAAGAGACCCAGTACTTC
>.|TRBJ2-5|TRBV20-1|.
CSARDRTTEETQYF
TGCAGTGCTAGAGATCGGACGACGGAAGAGACCCAGTACTTC
>many|TRBJ2-5|TRBV7-9|.
CASSFPRQDPLRETQYF
TGTGCCAGCAGCTTTCCGAGACAGGACCCCCTCAGGGAGACCCAGTACTTC
>few|TRBJ2-7|TRBV28|TRBD1
CASSSASGQYEQYF
TGTGCCAGCAGCTCCGCGTCGGGACAGTACGAGCAGTACTTC
>.|TRBJ2-7|TRBV30|TRBD2
CAWKPSGGTYEQYF
TGTGCCTGGAAGCCTAGCGGGGGGACCTACGAGCAGTACTTC
>few|TRBJ2-1|TRBV5-1|TRBD2
CASSPGGTSRGQFF
TGCGCCAGCAGCCCGGGGGGGACTAGCCGTGGGCAGTTCTTC
>many|TRBJ1-2|TRBV28|.
CASRYMGTLYGYTF
TGTGCCAGCAGATATATGGGGACACTTTATGGCTACACCTTC
>.|TRBJ2-5|TRBV5-1|.
CASSLRKGLVEETQYF
TGCGCCAGCAGCTTGAGAAAGGGGCTCGTGGAAGAGACCCAGTACTTC
>.|TRBJ2-7|TRBV4-3|TRBD1
CASSQDLGQLKEQYF
TGCGCCAGCAGCCAAGATCTGGGACAGTTAAAAGAGCAGTACTTC
>.|TRBJ2-2|TRBV12-3/TRBV12-4|.
CASSLWTGELFF
TGTGCCAGCAGTTTATGGACCGGGGAGCTGTTTTTT
>.|TRBJ2-7|TRBV7-9|.
CASSLLSYSYEQYF
TGTGCCAGCAGCTTGCTGAGCTACTCCTACGAGCAGTACTTC
>.|TRBJ1-4|TRBV30|.
CAWGGTSDEKLFF
TGTGCCTGGGGAGGGACCTCGGATGAAAAACTGTTTTTT
>.|TRBJ1-5|TRBV12-3/TRBV12-4|TRBD1
CASSFRRQGHQPQHF
TGTGCCAGCAGTTTCAGGCGACAGGGCCATCAGCCCCAGCATTTT
>.|TRBJ1-4|TRBV7-9|.
CASGTGRLGNEKLFF
TGTGCCAGCGGTACGGGGCGGTTGGGAAATGAAAAACTGTTTTTT
>few|TRBJ2-1|TRBV27|TRBD1
CASSLRDRVNEQFF
TGTGCCAGCAGTCTCCGGGACAGGGTGAATGAGCAGTTCTTC
>.|TRBJ2-7|TRBV6-2/TRBV6-3|.
CASSYLGSGEQYF
TGTGCCAGCAGTTACTTGGGAAGCGGCGAGCAGTACTTC
>.|TRBJ2-3|TRBV6-5|.
CASLSPGLPDTQYF
TGTGCCAGCCTATCCCCGGGGTTGCCAGATACGCAGTATTTT
>.|TRBJ2-1|TRBV5-1|TRBD1
CASSWDRVGDNEQFF
TGCGCCAGCAGCTGGGACAGGGTAGGGGACAATGAGCAGTTCTTC
>few|TRBJ1-4|TRBV7-6|.
CASSLNRVEKLFF
TGTGCCAGCAGCTTAAATCGGGTTGAAAAACTGTTTTTT
>few|TRBJ2-2|TRBV4-1|TRBD2
CASSRLAGVTGELFF
TGCGCCAGCAGCCGGCTAGCGGGTGTTACCGGGGAGCTGTTTTTT
>many|TRBJ2-5|TRBV5-1|TRBD1
CASSGTGGSQETQYF
TGCGCCAGCAGCGGGACAGGGGGCTCCCAAGAGACCCAGTACTTC
>.|TRBJ2-1|TRBV5-1|TRBD1
CASSLGVGQGLDEQFF
TGCGCCAGCAGCTTGGGAGTGGGACAGGGGTTGGATGAGCAGTTCTTC
>few|TRBJ1-1|TRBV5-1|.
CASSAQGTTEAFF
TGCGCCAGCAGCGCACAGGGCACGACTGAAGCTTTCTTT
>few|TRBJ2-6|TRBV28|TRBD1
CASVTGAEDGANVLTF
TGTGCCAGCGTCACAGGGGCTGAGGATGGGGCCAACGTCCTGACTTTC
>.|TRBJ1-2|TRBV7-9|.
CASSLARQGTYGYTF
TGTGCCAGCAGCTTAGCGAGGCAGGGGACGTATGGCTACACCTTC
>.|TRBJ2-4|TRBV14|.
CASSQGRILIVLQYF
TGTGCCAGCAGCCAAGGTCGCATCCTGATCGTCCTTCAGTACTTC
>.|TRBJ1-6|TRBV20-1|TRBD1
CSAADRTGEWNSPLHF
TGCAGTGCCGCTGATCGGACAGGGGAATGGAATTCACCCCTCCACTTT
>few|TRBJ1-5|TRBV5-1|TRBD1
CASSSGTGVNQPQHF
TGCGCCAGCAGCTCCGGGACAGGGGTAAATCAGCCCCAGCATTTT
>.|TRBJ1-2|TRBV6-2/TRBV6-3|.
CASSYRVYDGYTF
TGTGCCAGCAGTTACAGGGTTTACGATGGCTACACCTTC
>.|TRBJ1-1|TRBV7-2|.
CASSPWDGAFF
TGTGCCAGCAGCCCCTGGGACGGCGCTTTCTTT
>.|TRBJ2-1|TRBV2|.
CASSEAARDNEQFF
TGTGCCAGCAGTGAAGCAGCCAGGGACAATGAGCAGTTCTTC
>.|TRBJ1-5|TRBV20-1|.
CSARGVGTLSNQPQHF
TGCAGTGCTAGGGGTGTGGGCACTCTTAGCAATCAGCCCCAGCATTTT
>few|TRBJ2-2|TRBV3-1|.
CASSLGMDGELFF
TGTGCCAGCAGCCTGGGCATGGACGGGGAGCTGTTTTTT
>few|TRBJ2-7|TRBV6-2/TRBV6-3|.
CASTGRLPIEQYF
TGTGCCAGCACGGGGCGGCTTCCCATCGAGCAGTACTTC
>.|TRBJ2-7|TRBV10-2|.
CASRGDRTYEQYF
TGCGCCAGCAGGGGGGACCGTACCTACGAGCAGTACTTC
>.|TRBJ1-2|TRBV7-9|.
CASSLSGAEGTF
TGTGCCAGCAGCTTAAGCGGGGCCGAAGGGACCTTC